Following are 22 T cell receptor beta chains from one sample sequenced in a study of cytomegalovirus exposure and HLA in healthy donors. The study ran its PCR with 60 Vbeta and 13 Jbeta primers. Here immunoSEQ multiplex PCR was the method, and the copy in TCRdb shows in-frame clones only, minus some. This sample carries around 140,000 clones, around 82% of them seen once, and the ten largest clones take approximately 3.2%. Sequenced sample: PBMCs. The receptors were sampled from a man aged 18 to 29 in good health and CMV-seropositive.

V gene TRBV6-1 combines with J gene TRBJ1-2; 9 bases agree with TRBD1. CDR1 MNHNS and CDR2 SASEGT come from the germline V gene. V gave up 5 bases and J gave up 4 bases; unmatched junction bases: 8. The CDR3 sequence is 15 residues long. The CDR3 bases are TGTGCCAGCAGTTTTCTACAGGGGGCCGGCTATGGCTACACCTTC. The encoded protein is CASSFLQGAGYGYTF.

This clone has just a few counts. The V gene is TRBV5-6, the J gene TRBJ1-1, with D possibly TRBD1 on 6 matching bases. CDR3 length: 16 amino acids. Germline lookup yields CDR1 SGHDT and CDR2 YYEEEE. V was cut by 0 bases and J by 0 bases, with 12 bases left in between. The CDR3 DNA follows: TGTGCCAGCAGCTTGGCTTGGACAGATATGAACACTGAAGCTTTCTTT. As protein: CASSLAWTDMNTEAFF.

The chain joins TRBV28 to TRBJ2-5, with TRBD1 matching 7 bases. With the DNA end fitting TRBJ2-7 better, the J assignment may be wrong. The CDR3 runs 16 residues. Germline assignment: CDR1 MDHEN and CDR2 SYDVKM. The CDR3 DNA follows: TGTGCCAGCAGTCCCTATTCAGGGGGTCCCGGCTACGAGCAGTACTTC. Translation gives CASSPYSGGPGYEQYF.

This clone was seen just once. The rearrangement links TRBV4-1 to TRBJ2-5; possible D gene TRBD1, 6 bases. The J call may be incorrect, as the DNA end agrees better with TRBJ2-7. The CDR3 is made up of 16 amino acids. The V gene's germline CDR1 is MGHRA and CDR2 YSYEKL. CDR3 bases: TGCGCCAGCAGCCAAGCCTTGGGGGCCAGCACCTACGAGCAGTACTTC. It encodes CASSQALGASTYEQYF.

The chain carries TRBV10-3 and TRBJ2-6; a weak D match, TRBD2 (5 bases). Trimming left V 7 bases short and J 0 bases short, with 13 bases between. Germline CDR1 is ENHRY and CDR2 is SYGVKD. There are 16 residues in the CDR3. This CDR3 reads CAIMAGYGSGANVLTF. CDR3 in DNA: TGTGCCATCATGGCGGGTTATGGCTCTGGGGCCAACGTCCTGACTTTC.

J is TRBJ2-5 and V is TRBV5-1, with TRBD2 as a possible D gene (6 bases). CDR3 length equals 14 residues. V lost 4 bases and J lost 3, with 13 bases in between. Germline V CDR1 and CDR2: SGHRS, YFSETQ. CDR3 loop: CASSLGTVEETQYF. The CDR3 DNA follows: TGCGCCAGCAGCCTAGGGACTGTGGAAGAGACCCAGTACTTC.

The chain links TRBV10-2 to TRBJ2-7; 9 bases fit TRBD1. Germline assignment: CDR1 WSHSY and CDR2 SAAADI. This CDR3 region has 15 residues. After removal of 3 bases from V and 5 bases from J, the junction contained 8 bases not matched to a gene. The CDR3 sequence is CASSDRGTGRDEQYF. Written as DNA, the CDR3 is TGCGCCAGCAGTGACCGCGGGACAGGGCGAGACGAGCAGTACTTC.

The chain links TRBV5-1 to TRBJ2-2; 7 nucleotides line up with TRBD1. The V segment lost 4 bases and the J segment 1 base; nucleotides outside the gene matches: 7. Looked up from germline, CDR1 is SGHRS and CDR2 is YFSETQ. The CDR3 spans 16 residues. CDR3 loop: CASSGRGLGNTGELFF. For the CDR3, the DNA is TGCGCCAGCAGCGGAAGGGGGCTCGGGAACACCGGGGAGCTGTTTTTT.

The rearrangement joins TRBV30 to TRBJ1-1; 8 positions match TRBD1. The germline V gene encodes CDR1 GTSNPN and CDR2 SVGIG (reference sequence). Trimming at V came to 2 bases and at J to 6 bases, leaving 5 bases not matched to a gene. CDR3 length: 13 amino acids. Written as DNA, the CDR3 is TGTGCCTGGAGTCCCGGGACAGGCGCTGAAGCTTTCTTT. It is translated as CAWSPGTGAEAFF.

The chain couples TRBV29-1 to TRBJ2-3, with a possible D match to TRBD2 (6 bases). This CDR3 spans 13 amino acids. Germline assignment: CDR1 SQVTM and CDR2 ANQGSEA. V dropped 6 bases and J dropped 3 bases, with 13 bases sitting between them. CDR3 region: CSVLGLLTDTQYF. The CDR3 DNA reads as TGCAGCGTCTTGGGACTCCTTACAGATACGCAGTATTTT.

This sequence joins TRBV9 and TRBJ2-1, with 10 positions matching TRBD2. The junction had 9 bases not matched to a gene; V was cut back by 0 bases and J by 9 bases. CDR3 length: 16 residues. CDR1 and CDR2 (germline): SGDLS, YYNGEE. The CDR3 region has the DNA TGTGCCAGCAGCGTAGGAATAGCGGGAGGCCGGGGTGAGCAGTTCTTC. This codes for CASSVGIAGGRGEQFF.

This chain connects TRBV11-1 to TRBJ1-1, with D maybe TRBD1 (5 bases). Germline lookup yields CDR1 SGHAT and CDR2 FQDESV (reference sequence). This CDR3 has 14 amino acids. Deletions cut 3 bases from V and 1 base from J, with 9 bases between. The CDR3 loop reads CASSFEGANTEAFF. The CDR3 nucleotides are TGTGCCAGCAGCTTCGAAGGGGCGAACACTGAAGCTTTCTTT.

The chain couples TRBV6-5 to TRBJ2-2, with D perhaps TRBD2 (5 bases). The germline V gene has CDR1 MNHEY and CDR2 SVGAGI. The ends were cut back, 6 bases at V and 5 bases at J, with 16 bases in the middle. CDR3 size: 15 residues. The CDR3 coding sequence is TGTGCCAGCAGAGTCGGGAACTACCCTACCGGGGAGCTGTTTTTT. It specifies CASRVGNYPTGELFF.

The J gene is TRBJ2-3, the V gene TRBV19; 9 bases align to TRBD2. The length of the CDR3 is 16 residues. V trimming: 6 bases; J trimming: 6 bases; junction bases outside the gene matches: 13. Germline values: CDR1 LNHDA, CDR2 SQIVND (reference sequence). CDR3 protein: CASRGGRADGWDTQYF. CDR3 in DNA: TGTGCCAGTAGGGGCGGGAGGGCCGACGGTTGGGATACGCAGTATTTT.

The chain uses TRBV5-1 and TRBJ2-5; the D gene is possibly TRBD1 (7 bases). Trimming removed 4 bases at V and 4 bases at J, with 17 bases between. CDR1 is SGHRS, CDR2 YFSETQ, per germline. The CDR3 spans 15 residues. CDR3 DNA: TGCGCCAGCAGCCCCTCTCCAGGGGGGCCAGAGACCCAGTACTTC. Protein: CASSPSPGGPETQYF.

The chain combines TRBV7-9 with TRBJ2-7; D gene uncertain. Trimming removed 1 base from V and 5 bases from J, with 6 bases in between. The CDR3 spans 12 residues. CDR1 SEHNR and CDR2 FQNEAQ come from the germline V gene (reference sequence). The DNA of the CDR3 is TGTGCCAGCAGCTTAGTGCGCAACGAGCAGTACTTC. Amino acids: CASSLVRNEQYF.

This sequence joins TRBV5-6 and TRBJ2-3; 12 bases match TRBD2. The trim removed 4 bases at V and 4 bases at J, leaving 4 bases unmatched. The CDR3 is 15 amino acids. Germline-derived CDR1 and CDR2 are SGHDT and YYEEEE. DNA for the CDR3: TGTGCCAGCAGCCTTCGACTAGCGGGAGCAGATACGCAGTATTTT. Translating it yields CASSLRLAGADTQYF.

The chain links TRBV11-2 to TRBJ2-5; the match to TRBD1 covers 9 bases. The J segment lost 5 bases and the V segment lost 4 bases, leaving 5 bases of the junction unmatched. The CDR3 extends over 14 amino acids. The germline CDR1 and CDR2 sequences are SGHAT and FQNNGV. CDR3 DNA sequence: TGTGCCAGCAGCTACAGGGGGCGGAAGGAGACCCAGTACTTC. It translates to CASSYRGRKETQYF.

V usage is TRBV5-6 and J usage is TRBJ2-7; 9 positions agree with TRBD2. This CDR3 has 14 residues. The germline CDR1 and CDR2 sequences are SGHDT and YYEEEE. J gave up 0 bases and V 2 bases, and 0 bases lay outside the gene matches. CDR3 region: CASSFSGSSYEQYF. For the CDR3, the DNA is TGTGCCAGCAGCTTTAGCGGGAGCTCCTACGAGCAGTACTTC.

The CDR3 DNA reads as TGTGCCAGCAGTTCCCGGCTAGCGGGAACCTACGAGCAGTACTTC. The encoded protein is CASSSRLAGTYEQYF. The rearrangement uses TRBV6-5 and TRBJ2-7; 9 nucleotides agree with TRBD2. The CDR3 runs 15 residues. Germline CDR1 MNHEY, CDR2 SVGAGI. V shed 4 bases and J 2 bases; nucleotides not matched to a gene: 6.

The chain has TRBV19 and TRBJ1-1, with D uncertain. Germline V gives CDR1 LNHDA, CDR2 SQIVND (reference sequence). This CDR3 has 14 residues. V lost 5 bases, J lost 0 bases, and 10 bases lay in between. The CDR3 DNA reads TGTGCCAGTAGTGAATCGGGGTTGAACACTGAAGCTTTCTTT. It translates to CASSESGLNTEAFF.

There are a few counts of this clone. This chain joins TRBV28 and TRBJ2-1; 10 positions agree with TRBD1. J gave up 8 bases and V 8 bases, and 3 bases lay outside the gene matches. Germline CDR1 is MDHEN and CDR2 is SYDVKM. There are 12 residues in the CDR3. Here the CDR3 DNA reads TGTGCCAGCTGGGACAGGGGCCATGAGCAGTTCTTC. Translating gives CASWDRGHEQFF.